The present T cell receptor (beta chain) was sequenced within a study of blood T cell repertoires in COVID-19. Study overall: Collection of acute and convalescent COVID-19 samples took place in the United States, Italy and Spain. T cells, B-cell-depleted T cells, or PBMCs supplied cDNA or gDNA.

This clone was seen only a few times. Repertoires were generated with immunoSEQ multiplex PCR, while TCRdb's copy carries only in-frame clones and drops some. The profile shows around 70,000 clones, roughly 75% of them singletons. V lost 4 bases, J lost 3 bases, and 10 bases lay in between. The CDR3 runs to 13 residues. From germline, CDR1 is MDHEN and CDR2 SYDVKM. This receptor was identified in a human donor in a cohort sampled during active COVID-19. V and J are TRBV28 and TRBJ2-7, with no clear D. Sequencing used peripheral blood. The CDR3, as DNA: TGTGCCAGCAGTTCCACAGTAATCTACGAGCAGTACTTC. Encoded protein: CASSSTVIYEQYF.